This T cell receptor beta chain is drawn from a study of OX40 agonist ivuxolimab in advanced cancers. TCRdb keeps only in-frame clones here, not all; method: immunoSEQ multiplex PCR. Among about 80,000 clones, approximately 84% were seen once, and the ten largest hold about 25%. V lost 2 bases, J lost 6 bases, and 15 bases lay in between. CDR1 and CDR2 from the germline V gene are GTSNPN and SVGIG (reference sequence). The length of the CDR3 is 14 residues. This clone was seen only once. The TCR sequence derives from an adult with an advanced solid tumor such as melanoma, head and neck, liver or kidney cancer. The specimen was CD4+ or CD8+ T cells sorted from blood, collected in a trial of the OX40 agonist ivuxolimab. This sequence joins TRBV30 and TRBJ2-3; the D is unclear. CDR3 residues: CAWSPGRSRDTQYF. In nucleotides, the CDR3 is TGTGCCTGGAGTCCCGGAAGGTCCCGGGATACGCAGTATTTT.